Given below is one TCR beta chain in context. Its specificity is unknown. These data come from a study of beta chain features in type 1 diabetes. Findings and limits, study-wide: Insertion counts at VDJ junctions were lower in type 1 diabetes patients, who also showed more deletions there.

Germline CDR1 GTSNPN, CDR2 SVGIG (reference sequence). The ends were cut back, 2 bases at V and 7 bases at J, with 12 bases in the middle. CDR3 length equals 13 residues. The study reverse transcribed the entire isolated RNA, so it sequenced expressed TCRB transcripts. This table comes from immunoSEQ multiplex PCR, and its TCRdb copy is limited to in-frame clones, with some not included. This repertoire shows 250,000 to 350,000 clones, approximately 10% found once; its top ten account for more than 0.015%. The chain employs TRBV30 and TRBJ1-5; tentative D call: TRBD1 (6 bases). Sequences were obtained from naive CD4+ T cells from blood. This receptor was obtained from a woman aged 30 to 39 in good health. The CDR3 coding sequence is TGTGCCTGGAGTCTACAGGGTTCCCAGCCCCAGCATTTT. This translates into CAWSLQGSQPQHF.